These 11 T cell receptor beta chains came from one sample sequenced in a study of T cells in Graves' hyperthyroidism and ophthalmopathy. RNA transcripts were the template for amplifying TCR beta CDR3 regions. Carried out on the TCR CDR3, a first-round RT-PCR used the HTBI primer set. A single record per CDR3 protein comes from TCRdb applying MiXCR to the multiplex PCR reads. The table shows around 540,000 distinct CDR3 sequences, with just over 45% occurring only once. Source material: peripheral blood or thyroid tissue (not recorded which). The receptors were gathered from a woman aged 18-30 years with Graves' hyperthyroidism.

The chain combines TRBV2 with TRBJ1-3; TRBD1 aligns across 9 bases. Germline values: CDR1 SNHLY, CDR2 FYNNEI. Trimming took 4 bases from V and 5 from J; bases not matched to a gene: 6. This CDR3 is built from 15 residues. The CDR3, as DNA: TGTGCCAGCAGTGGAGGACAGGGGCAGAGAAACACCATATATTTT. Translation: CASSGGQGQRNTIYF.

CDR3 in DNA: TGTGCCAGCGGAGCAGATACGCAGTATTTT. It encodes CASGADTQYF. The chain is built from TRBV2 and TRBJ2-3; D gene uncertain. Germline CDR1 and CDR2: SNHLY and FYNNEI. The CDR3 has 10 amino acids. V lost 8 bases, J lost 4 bases, and 4 bases lay in between. The whole variable domain, remainder taken from reference TRBV2 and TRBJ2-3, is EPEVTQTPSHQVTQMGQEVILRCVPISNHLYFYWYRQILGQKVEFLVSFYNNEISEKSEIFDDQFSVERPDGSNFTLKIRSTKLEDSAMYFCASGADTQYFGPGTRLTVL.

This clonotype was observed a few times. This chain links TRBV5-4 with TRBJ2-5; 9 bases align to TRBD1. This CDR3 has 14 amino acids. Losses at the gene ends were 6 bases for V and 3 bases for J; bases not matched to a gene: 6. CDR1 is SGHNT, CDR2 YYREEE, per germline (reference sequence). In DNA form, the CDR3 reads TGTGCCAGCACCCAAAGGGACAGGGAAGAGACCCAGTACTTC. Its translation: CASTQRDREETQYF.

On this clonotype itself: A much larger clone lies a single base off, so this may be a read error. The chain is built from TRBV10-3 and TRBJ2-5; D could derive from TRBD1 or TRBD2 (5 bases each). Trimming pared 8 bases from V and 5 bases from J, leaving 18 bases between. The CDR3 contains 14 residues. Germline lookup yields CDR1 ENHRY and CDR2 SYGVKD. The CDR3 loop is CAIGPMGEGETQYF. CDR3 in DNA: TGTGCCATCGGTCCGATGGGGGAAGGGGAGACCCAGTACTTC.

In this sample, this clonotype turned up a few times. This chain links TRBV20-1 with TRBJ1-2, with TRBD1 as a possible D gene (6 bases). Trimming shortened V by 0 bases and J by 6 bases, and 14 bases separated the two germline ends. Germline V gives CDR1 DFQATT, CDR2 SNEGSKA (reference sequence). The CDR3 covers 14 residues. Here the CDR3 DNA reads TGCAGTGCTAGAGAACCTCGGAGGGGGGATGGCTACACCTTC. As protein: CSAREPRRGDGYTF.

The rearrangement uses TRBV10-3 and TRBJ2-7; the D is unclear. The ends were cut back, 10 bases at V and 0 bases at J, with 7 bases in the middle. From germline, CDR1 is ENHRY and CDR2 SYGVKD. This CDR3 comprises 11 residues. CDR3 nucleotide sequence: TGTGCCAGCGCCAACTCCTACGAGCAGTACTTC. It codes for CASANSYEQYF.

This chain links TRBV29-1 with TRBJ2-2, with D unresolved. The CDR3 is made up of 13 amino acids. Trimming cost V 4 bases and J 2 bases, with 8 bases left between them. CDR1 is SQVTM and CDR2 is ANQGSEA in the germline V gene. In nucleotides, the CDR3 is TGCAGCGTTGGTGATCCAAACACCGGGGAGCTGTTTTTT. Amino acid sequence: CSVGDPNTGELFF.

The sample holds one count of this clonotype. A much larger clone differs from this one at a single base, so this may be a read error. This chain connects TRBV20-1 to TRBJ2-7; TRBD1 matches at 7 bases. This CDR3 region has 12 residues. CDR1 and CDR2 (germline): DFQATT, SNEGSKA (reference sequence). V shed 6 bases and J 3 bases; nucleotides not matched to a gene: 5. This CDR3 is CSAQGSGYEQYF. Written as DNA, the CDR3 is TGCAGTGCACAGGGGAGCGGCTACGAGCAGTACTTC.

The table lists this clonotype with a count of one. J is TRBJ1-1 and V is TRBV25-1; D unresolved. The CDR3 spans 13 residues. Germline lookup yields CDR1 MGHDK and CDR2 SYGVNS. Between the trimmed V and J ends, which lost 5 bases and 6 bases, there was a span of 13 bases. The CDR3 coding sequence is TGTGCCAGCAGTACTCAATCAGGACCTGAAGCTTTCTTT. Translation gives CASSTQSGPEAFF.

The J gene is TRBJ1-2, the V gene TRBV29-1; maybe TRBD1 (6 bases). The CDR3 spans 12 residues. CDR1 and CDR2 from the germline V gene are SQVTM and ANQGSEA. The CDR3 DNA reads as TGCAGACAGGTCCCAGGGGTAGGAGGCTACACCTTC. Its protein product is CRQVPGVGGYTF.

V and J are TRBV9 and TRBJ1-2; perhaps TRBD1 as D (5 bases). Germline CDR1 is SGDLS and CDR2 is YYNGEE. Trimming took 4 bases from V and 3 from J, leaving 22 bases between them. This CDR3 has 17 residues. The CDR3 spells CASSPRINQGLHYGYTF. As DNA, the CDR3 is TGTGCCAGCAGCCCACGAATTAATCAGGGACTTCACTATGGCTACACCTTC.